The rows below give T cell receptor beta chains drawn from one sample of a study of shared clonotypes between healthy human individuals. Method: immunoSEQ multiplex PCR; TCRdb's copy keeps in-frame clones and lacks some. The data show 850,000 to 1,200,000 clones, with about 75% seen just once and 1.5% held by the top ten. The sequenced sample consisted of memory CD4+ T cells sorted from blood. Every receptor here comes from a man younger than 35 in good health. The CDR3 runs from the conserved cysteine through the conserved F or W. Fields, in order: clone size, V gene, J gene, D gene, CDR3 DNA, CDR3 protein. D genes are given only for firm matches. Rows give clone size only sometimes, using once, few, many, or a class for an expanded clone.

>.|TRBV14|TRBJ2-7|TRBD2
TGTGCCAGCAGCCAACCGGGGGGGACGAGGCAGTACTTC
CASSQPGGTRQYF
>.|TRBV6-6|TRBJ1-4|.
TGTGCCAGCAAGGCCTCAACTAATGAAAAACTGTTTTTT
CASKASTNEKLFF
>.|TRBV4-1|TRBJ2-5|TRBD1
TGCGCCAGCAGCCAGGAAGGGGGACAGGGGCGGGCGTACTTC
CASSQEGGQGRAYF
>few|TRBV2|TRBJ2-1|TRBD2
TGTGCCAGCACCCGGACTAGCGGGAGTTCCTACAATGAGCAGTTCTTC
CASTRTSGSSYNEQFF
>.|TRBV27|TRBJ1-4|.
TGTGCCAGCAGCAAGAATAACGGACAGAAACTGTTTTTT
CASSKNNGQKLFF
>.|TRBV28|TRBJ1-4|TRBD1
TGTGCCAGCAGTCAATCGGGACAGGGGTTAGCGTTGGCTAATGAAAAACTGTTTTTT
CASSQSGQGLALANEKLFF
>.|TRBV7-9|TRBJ1-1|TRBD1
TGTGCCAGCACCGCGGACTCAGGGGGTAGCAACACTGAAGCTTTCTTT
CASTADSGGSNTEAFF
>.|TRBV5-1|TRBJ2-6|.
TGCGCCAGCAGCCTCGGGGACTCCGGGGCCAACGTCCTGACTTTC
CASSLGDSGANVLTF
>.|TRBV10-1|TRBJ1-2|TRBD1
TGCGCCAGCAGCCCTGGACAGGAAACTAACTATGGCTACACCTTC
CASSPGQETNYGYTF
>.|TRBV11-3|TRBJ2-7|TRBD2
TGTGCCAGCAGCTTAGAGTCCGGCGGGGGAGACTACGAGCAGTACTTC
CASSLESGGGDYEQYF
>.|TRBV25-1|TRBJ2-5|.
TGTGCCAGCAGTGAAGGTGTCGGTGGAGCGGCCCCCGGGGAGACCCAGTACTTC
CASSEGVGGAAPGETQYF
>.|TRBV9|TRBJ2-2|.
TGTGCCAGCAGCCTAGTCTCGGGACGGAACACCGGGGAGCTGTTTTTT
CASSLVSGRNTGELFF
>.|TRBV11-2|TRBJ1-2|.
TGTGCCAGCAGCTTAAGTGCGCAAGCTAACTATGGCTACACCTTC
CASSLSAQANYGYTF
>.|TRBV6-4|TRBJ2-3|TRBD2
TGTGCCACCAGCAGAGGGACTAGTGTCACAGATACGCAGTATTTT
CATSRGTSVTDTQYF
>few|TRBV18|TRBJ2-5|.
TGTGCCAGCTCACCATCGGCCGCCAGGGAGACCCAGTACTTC
CASSPSAARETQYF
>.|TRBV5-5|TRBJ1-1|.
TGTGCCAGCAGCCTGGTACACACTGAAGCTTTCTTT
CASSLVHTEAFF